This T cell receptor (beta chain) was profiled in a study of T cells in Graves' hyperthyroidism and ophthalmopathy. There were TCR beta CDR3 regions amplified from RNA transcripts. With the HTBI primer set, the TCR CDR3 went through a first round of RT-PCR. TCRdb fed the multiplex PCR reads into MiXCR, producing one record per CDR3 protein. The table lists around 600,000 distinct CDR3 sequences, less than 20% of them singletons. This clonotype has more than one count but fewer than ten. The CDR3 has 19 amino acids. Losses at the gene ends were 3 bases for V and 0 bases for J; bases not matched to a gene: 13. Germline CDR1 reads GTSNPN; CDR2 reads SVGIG (reference sequence).

This clonotype originated in a woman between 25 and 40 years old with Graves' hyperthyroidism. The rearrangement joins TRBV30 to TRBJ2-6, with 8 bases identical to TRBD2. The specimen was blood. CDR3 sequence reads: CAWSSILAGWSSGANVLTF. The CDR3 DNA is TGTGCCTGGAGCTCCATTCTAGCGGGTTGGAGCTCTGGGGCCAACGTCCTGACTTTC.